This T cell receptor beta chain was documented in a study of blood T cells in healthy people across ages. For the second PCR, which ran for about 7 to 11 cycles, a sample-barcoded 5' primer and a J-beta primer mix were used. MiXCR was run by TCRdb on the 5' RACE reads, yielding one entry per CDR3 protein. The table lists roughly 1,500,000 distinct CDR3 sequences, roughly 32% of them singletons. This clonotype was observed a few times. The CDR3 spans 17 residues. V shed 0 bases and J shed 4 bases, with 16 bases lying between them. The V and J genes are TRBV12-3 or TRBV12-4 and TRBJ2-1, with a tentative D call TRBD1 (5 bases). The sequenced material came from blood. This TCR was sampled from a woman between 25 and 40 years old in good health. This chain's CDR3 is CASSLAPIRVEYNEQFF. In nucleotides, the CDR3 is TGTGCCAGCAGTTTAGCCCCTATCAGGGTAGAATACAATGAGCAGTTCTTC.